This TCR beta chain was obtained from a study of regulatory T cells in long-lasting Graves disease. This clonotype was seen repeatedly, ten times or more. Germline CDR1 and CDR2: MNHNS and SASEGT. V gave up 11 bases and J gave up 0 bases; unmatched junction bases: 7. The CDR3 runs 14 residues. Time point described: newly diagnosed GD, antithyroid drugs for less than 3 months. After RNA was extracted from PBMCs, the TCR library was made from it. Nine milliliters of peripheral blood were taken and placed in EDTA tubes. Arm-PCR of CDR3 regions and iRepertoire HTBI primers were used to build TCR beta libraries. TCRdb analysed the multiplex PCR reads with MiXCR anew, one entry per CDR3 protein. The data show over 450,000 distinct CDR3 sequences, with approximately 12% seen just once and about 8.9% held by the top ten. These data were likewise used in another study, on T cells in Graves' hyperthyroidism and ophthalmopathy. That paper states: Over 18 months, lack of ophthalmopathy progression marked Graves' hyperthyroidism as stable.

Sample: peripheral blood mononuclear cells (PBMCs), taken at new diagnosis, from a patient treated with antithyroid drugs. This sequence was found in a woman aged 25 to 39 with Graves disease. This sequence joins TRBV6-1 and TRBJ1-1, with 9 bases that match TRBD1. The CDR3 protein is CAGSRDRVNTEAFF. The DNA of the CDR3 is TGTGCCGGGTCCCGGGACAGGGTGAACACTGAAGCTTTCTTT.